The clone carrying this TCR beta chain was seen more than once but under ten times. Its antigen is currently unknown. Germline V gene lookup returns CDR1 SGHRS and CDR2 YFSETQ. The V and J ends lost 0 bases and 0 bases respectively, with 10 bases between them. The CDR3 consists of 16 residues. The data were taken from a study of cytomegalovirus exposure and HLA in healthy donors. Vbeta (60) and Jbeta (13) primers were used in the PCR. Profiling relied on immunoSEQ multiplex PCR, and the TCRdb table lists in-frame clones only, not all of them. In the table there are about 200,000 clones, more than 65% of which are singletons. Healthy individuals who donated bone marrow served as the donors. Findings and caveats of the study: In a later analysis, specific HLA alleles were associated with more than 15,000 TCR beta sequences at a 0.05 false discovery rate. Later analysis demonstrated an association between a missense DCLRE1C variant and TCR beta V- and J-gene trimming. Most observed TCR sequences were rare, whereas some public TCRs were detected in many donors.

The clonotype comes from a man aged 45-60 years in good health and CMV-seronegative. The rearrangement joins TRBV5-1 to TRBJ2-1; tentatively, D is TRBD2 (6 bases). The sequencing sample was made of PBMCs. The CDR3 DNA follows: TGCGCCAGCAGCTTGGAAGCGGGTAGCTCCTACAATGAGCAGTTCTTC. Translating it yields CASSLEAGSSYNEQFF.